Listed below are T cell receptor beta chains from one sample, sequenced in a study of response to subunit inactivated influenza vaccine. TCRdb redid the calling of the RT-PCR reads with MiXCR, one entry per CDR3 protein. The sample has some 190,000 distinct CDR3 sequences; over 13% are singletons. Specimen: CD8+ T cells sorted from PBMCs, collected around 5 days after vaccination. These receptors were collected from a man aged 45-65 years who received an inactivated influenza vaccine. The CDR3 runs from the conserved cysteine through the conserved F or W. Expanded clones are given a class, and other clones once, few, many or no size at all.

-	TRBV3-1	CASSEIRADMPFF
-	TRBV7-7	CASSLRLDETQYF
few	TRBV4-3	CASSQEEEVYEKLFF
-	TRBV9	CASTSTVNTEAFF
many	TRBV6-1	CASSIYTGVTGELFF
-	TRBV7-2	CASSLVAFAGNYNEQFF
few	TRBV6-1	CASRVAGALPDTQYF
-	TRBV19	CASSRAMNTEAFF
many	TRBV5-1	CASRLDRADYEQYF
-	TRBV15	CATSIEMSPYNEQFF
-	TRBV4-3	CASSQDFSGVYNEQFF
many	TRBV10-3	CATGGGGYTF
-	TRBV3-1	CASSPVPGMNTEAFF
-	TRBV7-9	CASRSDPNRVGNEQFF
-	TRBV12-3/TRBV12-4	CASSLTSGRASTDTQYF
-	TRBV5-1	CASSLGGGIYGYTF
few	TRBV7-6	CASSPASAPYEQYF
-	TRBV7-8	CASSGAQGQETQYF
few	TRBV28	CASSFGGEQFF
-	TRBV6-5	CASSYLGSGRHEQYF
few	TRBV3-1	CASSQVLAGVTGELFF
few	TRBV14	CASSLLYGARLLYEQYF
-	TRBV20-1	CSAPWANEQSF
-	TRBV4-1	CASSHSGAPRGTEAFF
-	TRBV12-3/TRBV12-4	CASSLAPPGSIQETQYF
-	TRBV11-1	CASSLFIAEYNEQFF
-	TRBV12-3/TRBV12-4	CASSSGTSGGEYQETQYF
-	TRBV3-1	CASSPGLAGVFLEQYF
-	TRBV7-6	CASSLVGQSYNEQFF
-	TRBV6-2/TRBV6-3	CASSDLQGLDTQYF
-	TRBV11-2	CASSLFPSGPPSETQYF
many	TRBV7-9	CASRQDSYNEAFF
few	TRBV29-1	CSVELVQGSDNEQFF
few	TRBV9	CASRSLRGGKLFF
few	TRBV28	CASSPPPSSYEQYF
-	TRBV4-3	CASSQDPGGGEQYF
many	TRBV28	CASSDTGVREQYF
-	TRBV20-1	CSAPDRGRSYEQYF